The rows below give T cell receptor beta chains drawn from one sample of a study of blood T cells in healthy people across ages. TCRdb re-called the 5' RACE reads with MiXCR, one entry per CDR3 protein. Altogether about 900,000 distinct CDR3 sequences are present, roughly 48% being singletons, with the ten largest covering about an eighth. Specimen: blood. The receptors derive from a man between 25 and 39 years old in good health. Both conserved end residues are part of each CDR3. A D gene is named only where the DNA matches it firmly. Expanded clones are given a class, and other clones once, few, many or no size at all.

>NA|few|TRBJ1-2|TRBV12-3/TRBV12-4
TGTGCCAGCAGTTCGGAGAAGAACCCTAACTATGGCTACACCTTC
CASSSEKNPNYGYTF
>NA|NA|TRBJ2-7|TRBV5-1
TGCGCCAGATATCAGGGGGGACCCTACAATGAGCAGTACTTC
CARYQGGPYNEQYF
>TRBD2|NA|TRBJ2-1|TRBV14
TGTGCCAGCAGCCAATGGACGGGGGGCAATGAGCAGTTCTTC
CASSQWTGGNEQFF
>TRBD1|NA|TRBJ2-7|TRBV6-1
TGTGCCAGCAGCCGGGGACAGGGCCACAATGAGCAGTACTTC
CASSRGQGHNEQYF
>NA|NA|TRBJ2-3|TRBV19
TGTGCCAGCGAAGAGTGGGATACGCAGTATTTT
CASEEWDTQYF
>NA|few|TRBJ2-6|TRBV7-9
TGTGCCAGCAGCTTAGGGACGTCCTCTGGGGCCAACGTCCTGACTTTC
CASSLGTSSGANVLTF
>NA|NA|TRBJ2-3|TRBV6-2/TRBV6-3
TGTGCCAGCAGAAAAAGGCCCGGCAGGGTACCCACAGATACGCAGTATTTT
CASRKRPGRVPTDTQYF
>NA|NA|TRBJ2-1|TRBV7-2
TGTGCCAGCAGCGCTGCTCACGGGGGCTACAATGAGCAGTTCTTC
CASSAAHGGYNEQFF
>TRBD1|NA|TRBJ2-3|TRBV18
TGTGCCAGCTCACTAACTCGGACAGGGACGGGAAATACGCAGTATTTT
CASSLTRTGTGNTQYF
>NA|NA|TRBJ1-1|TRBV30
TGTGCCTGGAGCCAGGGCCTATTAGGTGAAGCTTTCTTT
CAWSQGLLGEAFF
>TRBD1|NA|TRBJ1-2|TRBV6-5
TGTGCCAGCAGTTACGTCGGACAGGGTTCAGGTGGCTACACCTTC
CASSYVGQGSGGYTF
>TRBD1|few|TRBJ1-2|TRBV20-1
TGCAGTGCTAGAGAGGACAGGGCCTATGGCTACACCTTC
CSAREDRAYGYTF
>NA|NA|TRBJ1-2|TRBV20-1
TGCAGTGCTACATTAGACACCAGGCGAGGCTACACCTTC
CSATLDTRRGYTF
>NA|NA|TRBJ2-3|TRBV11-3
TGTGCCAGCTGCAGGGGTACAGATACGCAGTATTTT
CASCRGTDTQYF
>NA|NA|TRBJ2-3|TRBV10-3
TGTGCCATCAGTGAGTCGATCAGCGTCAGCACAGATACGCAGTATTTT
CAISESISVSTDTQYF
>NA|many|TRBJ2-1|TRBV3-1
TGTGCCAGCAGCCAAGGGGCTGGTGTCGGAAACAATGAGCAGTTCTTC
CASSQGAGVGNNEQFF
>NA|NA|TRBJ2-5|TRBV5-1
TGCGCCAGCAGTTCGACAGTCGGGGGAGAGACCCAGTACTTC
CASSSTVGGETQYF
>NA|many|TRBJ1-2|TRBV4-1
TGCGCCAGCAGCTCCTCGGGGTACTATGGCTACACCTTC
CASSSSGYYGYTF
>NA|NA|TRBJ2-2|TRBV18
TGTGCCAGCTCACTTACGGACAGACGAAACACCGGGGAGCTGTTTTTT
CASSLTDRRNTGELFF
>NA|few|TRBJ2-1|TRBV12-3/TRBV12-4
TGTGCCAGCAGTTTTACGGGGAAGCAGTTCTTC
CASSFTGKQFF
>NA|few|TRBJ2-3|TRBV6-2/TRBV6-3
TGTGCCAGCAGTGACAATCCAGGGATCGTGTCAGATACGCAGTATTTT
CASSDNPGIVSDTQYF
>NA|few|TRBJ1-1|TRBV4-3
TGCGCCAGCAGCCAACAACGGGCCCAGGAAGCTTTCTTT
CASSQQRAQEAFF
>TRBD1|few|TRBJ2-3|TRBV4-1
TGCGCCAGCAGCCAGATAGGACAGGGGGCAGATACGCAGTATTTT
CASSQIGQGADTQYF
>NA|NA|TRBJ2-2|TRBV12-3/TRBV12-4
TGTGCCAGCAGTTTCGCGGCGAACACCGGGGAGCTGTTTTTT
CASSFAANTGELFF
>NA|NA|TRBJ2-1|TRBV7-9
TGTGCCAGCAACTTACCTTTGGACAGCCCTAATGAGCAGTTCTTC
CASNLPLDSPNEQFF
>TRBD1|NA|TRBJ1-2|TRBV12-3/TRBV12-4
TGTGCCAGCAGTTGGACAGGATCCGGCTACACCTTC
CASSWTGSGYTF
>NA|NA|TRBJ1-2|TRBV6-5
TGTGCCAGCAGCCCCAGTCCCTCGGGTGGCTACACCTTC
CASSPSPSGGYTF
>TRBD2|few|TRBJ2-1|TRBV6-5
TGTGCCAGCAGTGTGGGCGGGGGGGCCGGTGAGCAGTTCTTC
CASSVGGGAGEQFF
>TRBD2|NA|TRBJ2-5|TRBV6-2/TRBV6-3
TGTGCCAGCAGTTACTCGATCCCTAGCGGGGACCAAGAGACCCAGTACTTC
CASSYSIPSGDQETQYF
>NA|NA|TRBJ2-5|TRBV11-2
TGTGCCAGCAGCTTCACAGACCGGTCCCAAGAGACCCAGTACTTC
CASSFTDRSQETQYF
>NA|many|TRBJ2-7|TRBV4-3
TGCGCCAGCAGCCAAGATGCACGGGACGGTATCTCCTACGAGCAGTACTTC
CASSQDARDGISYEQYF
>NA|few|TRBJ1-6|TRBV7-2
TGTGCCAGCAGCTTAGCGCGTGTCAGGGCAGGAGGAAATTCACCCCTCCACTTT
CASSLARVRAGGNSPLHF
>TRBD2|NA|TRBJ2-1|TRBV27
TGTGCCAGCAGTTTATCGGGACTAGCGGGGGCGTGGGTGCAGTTCTTC
CASSLSGLAGAWVQFF
>TRBD2|NA|TRBJ2-1|TRBV4-2
TGTGCCAGCAGCCAAGATAAGTTCCTAGCGGGGGAGAACTCCTACAATGAGCAGTTCTTC
CASSQDKFLAGENSYNEQFF
>NA|many|TRBJ1-5|TRBV2
TGTGCCAGCAGTGCTACACAGGGAGGGAATCAGCCCCAGCATTTT
CASSATQGGNQPQHF
>TRBD1|NA|TRBJ2-5|TRBV29-1
TGCAGCGTTATCAAAACCGGGACAGGGGTCCGGGAGACCCAGTACTTC
CSVIKTGTGVRETQYF
>TRBD2|NA|TRBJ2-7|TRBV4-3
TGCGCCAGCAGCCAGGATAGGACTAGCGGCTCCTACGAGCAGTACTTC
CASSQDRTSGSYEQYF
>TRBD2|NA|TRBJ2-5|TRBV24-1
TGTGCCACCAGTGATCCCCTAGCGGGGGGGCCCCAAGAGACCCGGTACTTC
CATSDPLAGGPQETRYF
>NA|NA|TRBJ2-5|TRBV5-6
TGTGCCAGCAGAACGGGACTCTCGTACCAAGAGACCCAGTACTTC
CASRTGLSYQETQYF
>NA|NA|TRBJ1-2|TRBV4-1
TGCGCCAGCAGCCAAGTTAATGGTGGCTACACCTTC
CASSQVNGGYTF
>NA|few|TRBJ1-1|TRBV3-1
TGTGCCAGCAGCCTTTACCAGGGGTACACTGAAGCTTTCTTT
CASSLYQGYTEAFF
>NA|NA|TRBJ2-7|TRBV6-2/TRBV6-3
TGTGCCAGCAGTTACCCCGCGGGGGCTCACGAGCAGTACTTC
CASSYPAGAHEQYF
>TRBD1|NA|TRBJ2-7|TRBV24-1
TGTGCCACCGGTGATTTGGGGACAGGGGTCCACGAGCAGTACTTC
CATGDLGTGVHEQYF
>NA|NA|TRBJ1-2|TRBV7-9
TGTGCCAGCAGCTTATTCGACTATGGCTACACCTTC
CASSLFDYGYTF
>TRBD2|NA|TRBJ2-1|TRBV10-3
TGTGCCATCAGTGAAGTAGCGGGGGACCCTTTTTACAATGAGCAGTTCTTC
CAISEVAGDPFYNEQFF